These 12 T cell receptor beta chains came from one sample sequenced in a study of blood T cell repertoires in COVID-19. Measured with immunoSEQ multiplex PCR; TCRdb has only the in-frame clones, and not every one. The sample consists of around 68,000 clones, roughly 93% of them appearing once. The sequenced sample consisted of peripheral blood. All receptors derive from a human donor in a cohort sampled during active COVID-19.

The chain joins TRBV10-3 to TRBJ1-2; TRBD1 might be the D (5 bases). CDR1 is ENHRY, CDR2 SYGVKD, per germline. The V and J ends lost 8 bases and 0 bases respectively, with 22 bases between them. The CDR3 totals 17 residues. The CDR3 bases are TGTGCCATCGCACAAGGGGCAGGCTCGAACTCTAACTATGGCTACACCTTC. This translates into CAIAQGAGSNSNYGYTF.

This chain connects TRBV5-5 to TRBJ2-5; TRBD2 agrees at 11 bases. V dropped 4 bases and J dropped 1; count of bases not matched to a gene: 6. The length of the CDR3 is 16 residues. Per germline, CDR1 SGHKS and CDR2 YYEKEE (reference sequence). Here the CDR3 DNA reads TGTGCCAGCAGCCCAGGGACTAGCGGCTTCCAAGAGACCCAGTACTTC. It yields the protein CASSPGTSGFQETQYF.

The chain joins TRBV5-5 to TRBJ1-1, with D maybe TRBD1 (6 bases). Germline CDR1 is SGHKS and CDR2 is YYEKEE (reference sequence). The CDR3 runs 15 residues. The V end was cut by 4 bases, the J end by 0 bases, with 13 bases between. CDR3: CASSPGDRMNTEAFF. As DNA, the CDR3 is TGTGCCAGCAGCCCGGGCGACAGGATGAACACTGAAGCTTTCTTT. The full variable domain, in which reference TRBV5-5 and TRBJ1-1 provide the parts outside the CDR3, is DAGVTQSPTHLIKTRGQQVTLRCSPISGHKSVSWYQQVLGQGPQFIFQYYEKEERGRGNFPDRFSARQFPNYSSELNVNALLLGDSALYLCASSPGDRMNTEAFFGQGTRLTVV.

A note on this clone: The junction departs from the called germline gene at one end, perhaps through a read error. The V and J genes are TRBV7-7 and TRBJ2-1; 10 nucleotides align to TRBD2. Germline V gene data show CDR1 as SSHAT and CDR2 as FNYEAQ (reference sequence). The CDR3 totals 15 residues. The CDR3 spells CASSLGLANYNEQFF. CDR3 bases: TGTGCTAGCAGCCTGGGACTAGCGAACTACAATGAGCAGTTCTTC.

V and J are TRBV19 and TRBJ2-1; D uncertain. Per the germline V gene, CDR1 is LNHDA and CDR2 is SQIVND (reference sequence). Trimming cost V 3 bases and J 8 bases, with 11 bases left between them. The CDR3 has 13 residues. The CDR3 nucleotides read TGTGCCAGTAGTATTTTAGAAGTAGATGAGCAGTTCTTC. This encodes CASSILEVDEQFF.

Concerning this clone itself: The sample carries other DNA sequences with the same CDR3. The genes are TRBV29-1 and TRBJ2-1; D gene unclear. Trimming pared 4 bases from V and 5 bases from J, leaving 6 bases between. Germline V gives CDR1 SQVTM, CDR2 ANQGSEA. The CDR3 has 11 residues. DNA for the CDR3: TGCAGCGTTGCGCAGAACAATGAGCAGTTCTTC. Translated, it gives CSVAQNNEQFF.

V and J are TRBV5-1 and TRBJ2-6; 9 positions agree with TRBD1. The J segment lost 3 bases and the V segment lost 2 bases, leaving 3 bases of the junction unmatched. CDR1 and CDR2 (germline): SGHRS, YFSETQ. The CDR3 length is 16 residues. This CDR3 reads CASSLQGAIGANVLTF. The CDR3 DNA sequence: TGCGCCAGCAGCTTACAGGGGGCTATTGGGGCCAACGTCCTGACTTTC.

The genes are TRBV5-1 and TRBJ2-1, with 8 bases identical to TRBD1. J gave up 8 bases and V 5 bases, and 3 bases lay outside the gene matches. The germline V gene encodes CDR1 SGHRS and CDR2 YFSETQ. The CDR3 loop spans 12 amino acids. Here the CDR3 DNA reads TGCGCCAGCAGAAAGACAGGGGATGAGCAGTTCTTC. Its translation is CASRKTGDEQFF.

This chain connects TRBV5-1 to TRBJ2-1; TRBD2 might be the D (6 bases). There are 11 residues in the CDR3. Trimming cost V 0 bases and J 12 bases, with 7 bases left between them. CDR1 is SGHRS and CDR2 is YFSETQ in the germline V gene. The CDR3 loop is CASSLELAQFF. CDR3 nucleotide sequence: TGCGCCAGCAGCTTGGAACTAGCGCAGTTCTTC. The variable domain in full, with the rest retrieved from reference TRBV5-1 and TRBJ2-1, is KAGVTQTPRYLIKTRGQQVTLSCSPISGHRSVSWYQQTPGQGLQFLFEYFSETQRNKGNFPGRFSGRQFSNSRSEMNVSTLELGDSALYLCASSLELAQFFGPGTRLTVL.

The rearrangement uses TRBV11-2 and TRBJ2-1, with TRBD2 identical over 9 bases. CDR3 length: 15 amino acids. Germline CDR1 SGHAT, CDR2 FQNNGV. V shed 5 bases, J shed 6 bases, and the junction held 8 bases outside the gene matches. CDR3 loop: CASSNSGRGSNEQFF. CDR3 DNA sequence: TGTGCCAGCAGCAATAGCGGGAGAGGAAGCAATGAGCAGTTCTTC.

The J gene is TRBJ2-7, the V gene TRBV3-1 (or the pseudogene TRBV3-2); 8 bases line up with TRBD1. This CDR3 has 15 amino acids. Per the germline V gene, CDR1 is LGHDT and CDR2 is YNNKEL (reference sequence). V shed 7 bases, J shed 4 bases, and the junction held 12 bases outside the gene matches. DNA for the CDR3: TGTGCCAGCACCGTCTCTGGACAGGGCATATACGAGCAGTACTTC. Encoded protein: CASTVSGQGIYEQYF.

V and J are TRBV14 and TRBJ1-1; D is uncertain. The CDR3 contains 14 residues. CDR1 is SGHDN and CDR2 is FVKESK in the germline V gene. With 2 bases removed from V and 1 base from J, the gap between germline ends came to 8 bases. The CDR3 loop is CASSQRRSNTEAFF. For the CDR3, the DNA is TGTGCCAGCAGCCAACGCAGGTCGAACACTGAAGCTTTCTTT. Combining the CDR3 with reference TRBV14 and TRBJ1-1 gives the whole variable domain EAGVTQFPSHSVIEKGQTVTLRCDPISGHDNLYWYRRVMGKEIKFLLHFVKESKQDESGMPNNRFLAERTGGTYSTLKVQPAELEDSGVYFCASSQRRSNTEAFFGQGTRLTVV.